This paragraph covers one TCR beta chain sequence. Germline assignment: CDR1 MRHNA and CDR2 SNTAGT. The V and J ends lost 6 bases and 6 bases, in that order; junction bases with no gene match: 13. This CDR3 has 16 amino acids. Authors' data handling: Amplification from reference gene primers served as the basis for estimated nucleated cell counts. Here immunoSEQ multiplex PCR was the method, and the copy in TCRdb shows in-frame clones only, minus some. V and J calls plus clone size are reproduced from that table; the DNA served to infer D and trimming. The sample holds 95,000 to 150,000 clones, around 88% seen once. The data originate from a study of blood T cell repertoires in COVID-19. Whole-study context: The United States, Italy and Spain provided the acute and convalescent COVID-19 samples. The cDNA or gDNA used as material had been derived from T cells, B-cell-depleted T cells, or PBMCs.

This TCR was sampled from a woman between 45 and 65 years old with active or convalescent COVID-19. This sequence joins TRBV6-4 and TRBJ2-3, with 9 nucleotides matching TRBD2. Sequenced sample: peripheral blood. CDR3 coding DNA: TGTGCCAGCAGGCCCGGGACTAGCCGGGGTATGGATACGCAGTATTTT. Its translation: CASRPGTSRGMDTQYF.